This TCR beta chain was profiled in a study of control samples from healthy donors and cancer patients. Some clones are missing from TCRdb's copy, which holds only in-frame ones; the method was immunoSEQ multiplex PCR. The profile covers 130,000 or so clones, with 75% to 95% appearing a single time and under 9% taken by the ten largest. Germline-derived CDR1 and CDR2 are MNHEY and SVGAGI. The trim removed 8 bases at V and 5 bases at J, leaving 7 bases unmatched. The length of the CDR3 is 14 residues. V and J are TRBV6-5 and TRBJ1-1; TRBD1 matches at 11 bases. The sequenced sample was blood. The sequence was collected from a man aged 18-30 years in good health. In DNA, the CDR3 is TGTGCCAGCTGGGCGGACAGGGGGCGGACTGAAGCTTTCTTT. Its translation: CASWADRGRTEAFF.